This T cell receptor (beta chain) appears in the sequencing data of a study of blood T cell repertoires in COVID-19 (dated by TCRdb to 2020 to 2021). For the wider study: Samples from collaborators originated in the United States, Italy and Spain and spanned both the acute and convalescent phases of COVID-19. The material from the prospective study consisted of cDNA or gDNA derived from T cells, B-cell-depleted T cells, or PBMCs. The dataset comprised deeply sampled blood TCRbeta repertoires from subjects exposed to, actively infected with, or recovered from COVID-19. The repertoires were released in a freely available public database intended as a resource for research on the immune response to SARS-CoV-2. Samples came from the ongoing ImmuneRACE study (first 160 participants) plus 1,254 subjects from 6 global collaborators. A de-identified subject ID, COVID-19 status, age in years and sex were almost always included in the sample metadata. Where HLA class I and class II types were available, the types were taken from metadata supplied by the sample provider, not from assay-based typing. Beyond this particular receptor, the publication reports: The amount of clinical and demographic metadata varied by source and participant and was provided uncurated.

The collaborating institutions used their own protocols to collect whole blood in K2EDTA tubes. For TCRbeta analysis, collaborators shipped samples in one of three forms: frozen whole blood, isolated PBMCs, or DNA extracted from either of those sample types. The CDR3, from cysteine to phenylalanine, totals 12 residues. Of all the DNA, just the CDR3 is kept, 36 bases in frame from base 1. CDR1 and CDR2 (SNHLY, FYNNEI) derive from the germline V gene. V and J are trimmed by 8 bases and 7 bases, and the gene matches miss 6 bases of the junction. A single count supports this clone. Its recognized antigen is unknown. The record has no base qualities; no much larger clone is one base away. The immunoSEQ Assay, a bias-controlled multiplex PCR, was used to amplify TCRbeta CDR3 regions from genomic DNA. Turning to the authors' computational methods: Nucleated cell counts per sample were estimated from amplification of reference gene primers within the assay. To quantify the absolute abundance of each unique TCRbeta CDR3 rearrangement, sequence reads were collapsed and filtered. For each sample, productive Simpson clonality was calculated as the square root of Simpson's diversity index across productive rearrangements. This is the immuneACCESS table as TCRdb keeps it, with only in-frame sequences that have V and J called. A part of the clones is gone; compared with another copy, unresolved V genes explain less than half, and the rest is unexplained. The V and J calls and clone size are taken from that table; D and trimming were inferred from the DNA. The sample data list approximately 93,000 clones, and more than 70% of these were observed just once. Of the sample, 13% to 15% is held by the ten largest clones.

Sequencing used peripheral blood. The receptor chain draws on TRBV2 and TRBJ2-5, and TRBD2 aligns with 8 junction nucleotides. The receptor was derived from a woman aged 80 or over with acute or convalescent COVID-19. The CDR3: CASGREGGTQYF. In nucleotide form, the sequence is TGTGCCAGCGGACGGGAGGGGGGGACCCAGTACTTC.